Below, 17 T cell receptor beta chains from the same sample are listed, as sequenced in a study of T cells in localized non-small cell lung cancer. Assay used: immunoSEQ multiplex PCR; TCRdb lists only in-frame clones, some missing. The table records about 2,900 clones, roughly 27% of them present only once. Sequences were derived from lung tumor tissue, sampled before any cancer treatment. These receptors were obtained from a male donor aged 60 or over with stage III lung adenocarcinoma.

CDR3 bases: TGCGCCAGCAGCCGTGGGACTAGCGGGAACTACGAGCAGTACTTC. It encodes CASSRGTSGNYEQYF. The J gene is TRBJ2-7, the V gene TRBV1; the table assigns TRBD2, which was not confirmed against the DNA. TRBV1 is given as a pseudogene. This CDR3 has 15 amino acids.

The CDR3 protein is CASSEPRVGNEKLFF. The CDR3 DNA reads as TGCGCCAGCAGTGAGCCCAGGGTGGGGAATGAAAAACTGTTTTTT. The chain has TRBV10-2 and TRBJ1-4; tentative D call: TRBD1 (5 bases). The V gene's germline CDR1 is WSHSY and CDR2 SAAADI. This CDR3 has 15 residues. Trimming shortened V by 2 bases and J by 5 bases, and 12 bases separated the two germline ends.

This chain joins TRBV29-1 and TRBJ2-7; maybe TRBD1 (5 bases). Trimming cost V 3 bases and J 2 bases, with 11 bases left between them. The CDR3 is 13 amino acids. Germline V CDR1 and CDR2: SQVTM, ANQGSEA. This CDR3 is CSVDGGAPYEQYF. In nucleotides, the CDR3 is TGCAGCGTTGACGGTGGGGCCCCCTACGAGCAGTACTTC.

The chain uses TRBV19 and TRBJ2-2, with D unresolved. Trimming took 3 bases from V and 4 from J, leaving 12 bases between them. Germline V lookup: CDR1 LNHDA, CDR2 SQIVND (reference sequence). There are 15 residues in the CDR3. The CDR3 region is CASSIWHTFTGELFF. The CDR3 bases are TGTGCCAGTAGTATCTGGCACACGTTCACCGGGGAGCTGTTTTTT.

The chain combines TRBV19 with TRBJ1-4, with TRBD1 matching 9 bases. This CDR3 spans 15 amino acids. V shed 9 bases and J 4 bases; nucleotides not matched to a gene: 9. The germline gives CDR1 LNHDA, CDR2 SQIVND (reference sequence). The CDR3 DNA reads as TGTGCCAGCTGGACAGGGGCTTCCTATAATGAAAAACTGTTTTTT. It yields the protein CASWTGASYNEKLFF.

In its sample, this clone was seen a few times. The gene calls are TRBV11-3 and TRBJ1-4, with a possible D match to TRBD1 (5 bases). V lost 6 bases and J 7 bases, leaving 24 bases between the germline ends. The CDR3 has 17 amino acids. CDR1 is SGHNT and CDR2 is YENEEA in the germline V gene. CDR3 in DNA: TGTGCCAGCAGAGGTTGGGGAGGAGGGTTCGGGGGTGAAAAACTGTTTTTT. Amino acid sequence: CASRGWGGGFGGEKLFF.

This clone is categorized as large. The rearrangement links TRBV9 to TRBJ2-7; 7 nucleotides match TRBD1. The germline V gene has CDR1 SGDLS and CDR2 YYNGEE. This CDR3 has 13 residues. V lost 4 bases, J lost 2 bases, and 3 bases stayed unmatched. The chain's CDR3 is CASSTGDTYEQYF. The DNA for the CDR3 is TGTGCCAGCAGCACAGGGGACACCTACGAGCAGTACTTC.

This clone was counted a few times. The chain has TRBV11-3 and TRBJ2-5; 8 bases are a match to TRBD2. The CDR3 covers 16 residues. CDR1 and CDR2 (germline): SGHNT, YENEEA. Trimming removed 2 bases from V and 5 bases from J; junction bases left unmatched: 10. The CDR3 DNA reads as TGTGCCAGCAGCTTACAATCGGGACTAGGGAGGGAGACCCAGTACTTC. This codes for CASSLQSGLGRETQYF.

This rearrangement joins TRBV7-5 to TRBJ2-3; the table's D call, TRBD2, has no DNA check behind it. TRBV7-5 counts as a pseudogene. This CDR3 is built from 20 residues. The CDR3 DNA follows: TGTGCCAGCAGCCCGGAGGGACTAGCGGGAGGACTGCTGGATTCAGATACGCAGTATTTT. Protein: CASSPEGLAGGLLDSDTQYF.

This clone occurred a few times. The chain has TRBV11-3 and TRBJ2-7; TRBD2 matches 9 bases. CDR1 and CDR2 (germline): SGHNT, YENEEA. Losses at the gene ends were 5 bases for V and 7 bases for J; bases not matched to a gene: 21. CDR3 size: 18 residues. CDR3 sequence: CASSPLGGGRDPPSEQYF. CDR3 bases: TGTGCCAGCAGCCCCCTTGGAGGCGGGAGGGACCCCCCTAGTGAGCAGTACTTC. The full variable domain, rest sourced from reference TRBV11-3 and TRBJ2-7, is EAGVVQSPRYKIIEKKQPVAFWCNPISGHNTLYWYLQNLGQGPELLIRYENEEAVDDSQLPKDRFSAERLKGVDSTLKIQPAELGDSAVYLCASSPLGGGRDPPSEQYFGPGTRLTVT.

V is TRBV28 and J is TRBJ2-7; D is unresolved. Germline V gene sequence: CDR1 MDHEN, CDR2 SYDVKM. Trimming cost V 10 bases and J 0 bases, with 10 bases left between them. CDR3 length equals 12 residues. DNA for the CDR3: TGTGCCACCAGAGCCCGCTCCTACGAGCAGTACTTC. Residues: CATRARSYEQYF.

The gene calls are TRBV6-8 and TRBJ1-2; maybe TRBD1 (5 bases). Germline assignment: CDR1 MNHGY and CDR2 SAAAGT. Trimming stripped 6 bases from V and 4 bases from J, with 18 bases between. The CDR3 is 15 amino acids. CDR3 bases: TGTGCCAGCAGCCAGGGCCTCACCGGACTCTATGGCTACACCTTC. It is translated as CASSQGLTGLYGYTF.

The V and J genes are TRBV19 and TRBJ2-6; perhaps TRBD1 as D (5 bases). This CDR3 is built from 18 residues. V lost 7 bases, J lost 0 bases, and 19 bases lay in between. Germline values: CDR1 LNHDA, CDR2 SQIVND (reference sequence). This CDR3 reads CASIDSPFFLSGANVLTF. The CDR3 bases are TGTGCCAGTATAGACAGCCCTTTCTTTCTCTCTGGGGCCAACGTCCTGACTTTC. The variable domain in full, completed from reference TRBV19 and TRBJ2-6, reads DGGITQSPKYLFRKEGQNVTLSCEQNLNHDAMYWYRQDPGQGLRLIYYSQIVNDFQKGDIAEGYSVSREKKESFPLTVTSAQKNPTAFYLCASIDSPFFLSGANVLTFGAGSRLTVL.

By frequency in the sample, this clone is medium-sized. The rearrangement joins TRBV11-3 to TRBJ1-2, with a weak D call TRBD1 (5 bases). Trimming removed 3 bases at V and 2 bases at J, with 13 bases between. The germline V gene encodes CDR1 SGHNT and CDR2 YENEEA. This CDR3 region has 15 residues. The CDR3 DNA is TGTGCCAGCAGCTTGGGGCGGGCGAACAACTATGGCTACACCTTC. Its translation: CASSLGRANNYGYTF.

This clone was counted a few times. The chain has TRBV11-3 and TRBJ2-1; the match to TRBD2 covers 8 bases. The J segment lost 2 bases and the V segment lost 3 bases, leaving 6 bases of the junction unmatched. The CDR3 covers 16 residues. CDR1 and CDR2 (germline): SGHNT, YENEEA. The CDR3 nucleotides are TGTGCCAGCAGCTTCTACACTAGCGGACCCTACAATGAGCAGTTCTTC. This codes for CASSFYTSGPYNEQFF.

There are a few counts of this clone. CDR3: CASSVGGANTEAFF. The CDR3 DNA sequence: TGTGCCAGCAGCGTAGGGGGAGCTAACACTGAAGCTTTCTTT. The rearrangement joins TRBV9 to TRBJ1-1; D remains unclear. V was shortened by 0 bases and J by 2 bases, with 8 bases between the two germline ends. The length of the CDR3 is 14 residues. Germline V gene sequence: CDR1 SGDLS, CDR2 YYNGEE.

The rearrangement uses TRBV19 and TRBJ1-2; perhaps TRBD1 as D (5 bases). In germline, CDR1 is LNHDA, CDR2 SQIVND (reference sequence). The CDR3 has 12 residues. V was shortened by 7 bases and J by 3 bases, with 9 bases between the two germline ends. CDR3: CASNQGYYGYTF. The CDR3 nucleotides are TGTGCCAGTAACCAGGGATACTATGGCTACACCTTC.